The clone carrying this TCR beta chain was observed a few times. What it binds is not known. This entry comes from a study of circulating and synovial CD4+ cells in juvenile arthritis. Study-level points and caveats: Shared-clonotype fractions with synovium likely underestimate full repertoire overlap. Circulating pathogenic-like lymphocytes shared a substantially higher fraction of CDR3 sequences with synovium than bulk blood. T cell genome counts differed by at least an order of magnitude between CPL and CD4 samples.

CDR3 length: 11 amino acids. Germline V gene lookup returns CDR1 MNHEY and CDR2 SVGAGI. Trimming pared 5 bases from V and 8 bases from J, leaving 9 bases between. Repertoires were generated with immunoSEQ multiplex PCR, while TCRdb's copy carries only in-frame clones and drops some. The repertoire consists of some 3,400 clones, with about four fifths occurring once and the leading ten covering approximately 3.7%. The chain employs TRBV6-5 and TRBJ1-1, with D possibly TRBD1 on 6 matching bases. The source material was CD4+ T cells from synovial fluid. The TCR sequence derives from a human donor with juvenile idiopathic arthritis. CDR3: CASSAQGEAFF. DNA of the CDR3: TGTGCCAGCAGTGCCCAGGGGGAAGCTTTCTTT.